Listed below are T cell receptor beta chains from one sample, sequenced in a study of T cells in Graves' hyperthyroidism and ophthalmopathy. A single record per CDR3 protein comes from TCRdb applying MiXCR to the multiplex PCR reads. This table has 500,000 or so distinct CDR3 sequences, approximately 17% appearing once. Sequenced input: blood. These receptors were obtained from a woman under 30 with Graves' ophthalmopathy. Each CDR3 is given with its conserved first and last residue. A D gene is named only where the DNA matches it firmly. The size field is filled for only some rows; it gives once, few, many or a size class.

cdr3_length: 16
clone_size: few
d_call: NA
v_call: TRBV3-1
j_call: TRBJ2-4
cdr3_nt: TGTGCCAGCAGCCAAGCGGAACGGCTCGCCAAAAACATTCAGTACTTC
cdr3_aa: CASSQAERLAKNIQYF

cdr3_length: 14
clone_size: NA
d_call: NA
v_call: TRBV27
j_call: TRBJ2-2
cdr3_nt: TGTGCCAGCAGTGAGGTAGGGGGCACCGGGGAGCTGTTTTTT
cdr3_aa: CASSEVGGTGELFF

cdr3_length: 15
clone_size: NA
d_call: NA
v_call: TRBV3-1
j_call: TRBJ1-1
cdr3_nt: TGTGCCAGCAGCCAGGGAGCCTCCGGGAACACTGAAGCTTTCTTT
cdr3_aa: CASSQGASGNTEAFF

cdr3_length: 11
clone_size: many
d_call: NA
v_call: TRBV3-1
j_call: TRBJ2-1
cdr3_nt: TGTGCCAGCAGCCATGGGAATGAGCAGTTCTTC
cdr3_aa: CASSHGNEQFF

cdr3_length: 15
clone_size: NA
d_call: TRBD2
v_call: TRBV7-3
j_call: TRBJ2-7
cdr3_nt: TGTGCCAGCAGCCCAGGGAGCGGGAGTTGGAACGAGCAGTACTTC
cdr3_aa: CASSPGSGSWNEQYF

cdr3_length: 19
clone_size: NA
d_call: NA
v_call: TRBV6-1
j_call: TRBJ1-5
cdr3_nt: TGTGCCAGCAGTGAATCTTATCTGACAACCCTCTATAGCAATCAGCCCCAGCATTTT
cdr3_aa: CASSESYLTTLYSNQPQHF

cdr3_length: 14
clone_size: many
d_call: NA
v_call: TRBV20-1
j_call: TRBJ2-3
cdr3_nt: TGCAGTGCTAGAGATCCCCCGAGCACAGATACGCAGTATTTT
cdr3_aa: CSARDPPSTDTQYF

cdr3_length: 15
clone_size: few
d_call: NA
v_call: TRBV27
j_call: TRBJ1-3
cdr3_nt: TGTGCCAGCAGTCCCCGGGGTTCCTCTGGAAACACCATATATTTT
cdr3_aa: CASSPRGSSGNTIYF

cdr3_length: 16
clone_size: NA
d_call: TRBD2
v_call: TRBV10-3
j_call: TRBJ2-7
cdr3_nt: TGTGCCATCAGTCCCATGCGGGGGGGGGGGTTCTACGAGCAGTACTTC
cdr3_aa: CAISPMRGGGFYEQYF

cdr3_length: 15
clone_size: once
d_call: TRBD2
v_call: TRBV2
j_call: TRBJ2-2
cdr3_nt: TGTGCCAGCAGTCTAGGGGCTAGCGGTACCGGGGAGCTGGTTTTT
cdr3_aa: CASSLGASGTGELVF

cdr3_length: 16
clone_size: NA
d_call: TRBD1
v_call: TRBV6-1
j_call: TRBJ2-2
cdr3_nt: TGTGCCAGCAGAACGATGGACAGGGGGAGGAGGGGGGAGCTGTTTTTT
cdr3_aa: CASRTMDRGRRGELFF

cdr3_length: 12
clone_size: many
d_call: NA
v_call: TRBV28
j_call: TRBJ2-6
cdr3_nt: TGTGCCAGCAGTTTCGGGGCCAACGTCCTGACTTTC
cdr3_aa: CASSFGANVLTF

cdr3_length: 13
clone_size: few
d_call: NA
v_call: TRBV5-1
j_call: TRBJ2-3
cdr3_nt: TGCGCCAGCGGGGACTTGTCCACAGATACGCAGTATTTT
cdr3_aa: CASGDLSTDTQYF

cdr3_length: 15
clone_size: many
d_call: NA
v_call: TRBV11-2
j_call: TRBJ1-1
cdr3_nt: TGTGCCAGCAGCGTCCGGGACACCGTTTCGGCTGAAGCTTTCTTT
cdr3_aa: CASSVRDTVSAEAFF

cdr3_length: 17
clone_size: few
d_call: TRBD1
v_call: TRBV5-1
j_call: TRBJ2-7
cdr3_nt: TGCGCCAGCAGCTTAGGTGACCGGGACAGGGAGCCCTACGAGCAGTACTTC
cdr3_aa: CASSLGDRDREPYEQYF

cdr3_length: 16
clone_size: NA
d_call: TRBD1
v_call: TRBV9
j_call: TRBJ2-2
cdr3_nt: TGTGCCAGCAGCTTTCCTGACAGGGACGACACCGGGGAGCTGTTTTTT
cdr3_aa: CASSFPDRDDTGELFF

cdr3_length: 13
clone_size: many
d_call: NA
v_call: TRBV6-5
j_call: TRBJ2-3
cdr3_nt: TGTGCCAGCAGTTACTCCCTGGGGGATACGCAGTATTTT
cdr3_aa: CASSYSLGDTQYF

cdr3_length: 16
clone_size: many
d_call: NA
v_call: TRBV2
j_call: TRBJ1-2
cdr3_nt: TGTGCCAGCAGTCCGTTATGGGGGGTAGCTAACTATGGCTACACCTTC
cdr3_aa: CASSPLWGVANYGYTF

cdr3_length: 14
clone_size: many
d_call: NA
v_call: TRBV12-3/TRBV12-4
j_call: TRBJ1-1
cdr3_nt: TGTGCCAGCAGTTTAGCTAGCAGGAGGGCGGAAGCTTTCTTT
cdr3_aa: CASSLASRRAEAFF

cdr3_length: 14
clone_size: NA
d_call: NA
v_call: TRBV9
j_call: TRBJ2-7
cdr3_nt: TGTGCCAGCAGCGTAGAGTGGACGACCTACGAGCAGTACTTC
cdr3_aa: CASSVEWTTYEQYF

cdr3_length: 14
clone_size: many
d_call: NA
v_call: TRBV7-8
j_call: TRBJ2-7
cdr3_nt: TGTGCCAGCAGTTCCCCGGGAACCACCTACGAGCAGTACTTC
cdr3_aa: CASSSPGTTYEQYF

cdr3_length: 15
clone_size: few
d_call: TRBD2
v_call: TRBV18
j_call: TRBJ2-7
cdr3_nt: TGTGCCAGCTCCCGGTGGGCTAGCGGGAACGACGAGCAGTACTTC
cdr3_aa: CASSRWASGNDEQYF

cdr3_length: 15
clone_size: many
d_call: NA
v_call: TRBV11-2
j_call: TRBJ2-7
cdr3_nt: TGTGCCAGCAGCTTAGGGCGTGCGGCAGGGGACGAGCAGTACTTC
cdr3_aa: CASSLGRAAGDEQYF

cdr3_length: 15
clone_size: few
d_call: NA
v_call: TRBV4-2
j_call: TRBJ2-3
cdr3_nt: TGTGCCAGCAGCAACGAGGGGATCATTGGCGATACGCAGTATTTT
cdr3_aa: CASSNEGIIGDTQYF

cdr3_length: 13
clone_size: many
d_call: NA
v_call: TRBV6-1
j_call: TRBJ2-5
cdr3_nt: TGTGCCAGCAGTGGGACATACCAAGAGACCCAGTACTTC
cdr3_aa: CASSGTYQETQYF

cdr3_length: 12
clone_size: few
d_call: TRBD1
v_call: TRBV4-2
j_call: TRBJ1-2
cdr3_nt: TGTGCCAGCAGCCGGACAGGGGTCGGCTACACCTTC
cdr3_aa: CASSRTGVGYTF

cdr3_length: 13
clone_size: NA
d_call: NA
v_call: TRBV12-3/TRBV12-4
j_call: TRBJ1-2
cdr3_nt: TGTGCCAGCAGGGCCTCGAGGGACTATGGCTACACCTTC
cdr3_aa: CASRASRDYGYTF

cdr3_length: 14
clone_size: few
d_call: NA
v_call: TRBV2
j_call: TRBJ1-3
cdr3_nt: TGTGCCAGCAGCTCCGGCAGGACGGGAAACACCATATATTTT
cdr3_aa: CASSSGRTGNTIYF

cdr3_length: 16
clone_size: NA
d_call: TRBD1
v_call: TRBV7-9
j_call: TRBJ1-3
cdr3_nt: TGTGCCAGCAGCCCCCTCGACAGGGCCTCTGGAAACACCATATATTTT
cdr3_aa: CASSPLDRASGNTIYF

cdr3_length: 15
clone_size: NA
d_call: TRBD2
v_call: TRBV27
j_call: TRBJ2-1
cdr3_nt: TGTGCCAGCAGTTTCGAAGCGGGAGTCCCTTGGGAGCAGTTCTTC
cdr3_aa: CASSFEAGVPWEQFF

cdr3_length: 14
clone_size: NA
d_call: TRBD1
v_call: TRBV29-1
j_call: TRBJ1-2
cdr3_nt: TGCAGCGTTGTTCCCGGGACAGGTGACTATGGCTACACCTTC
cdr3_aa: CSVVPGTGDYGYTF

cdr3_length: 13
clone_size: NA
d_call: NA
v_call: TRBV18
j_call: TRBJ2-7
cdr3_nt: TGTGCCAGCTCCGCTGATCCTACCTACGAGCAGTACTTC
cdr3_aa: CASSADPTYEQYF

cdr3_length: 15
clone_size: many
d_call: TRBD2
v_call: TRBV11-2
j_call: TRBJ2-1
cdr3_nt: TGTGCCAGCAGCTTGTTGTATAGCGGGGGGGCCCGCCAGTTCTTC
cdr3_aa: CASSLLYSGGARQFF

cdr3_length: 17
clone_size: many
d_call: NA
v_call: TRBV2
j_call: TRBJ2-2
cdr3_nt: TGTGCCAGCAGTGAGGGTCTTGCGGGGGACATCACCGGGGAGCTGTTTTTT
cdr3_aa: CASSEGLAGDITGELFF

cdr3_length: 16
clone_size: few
d_call: NA
v_call: TRBV9
j_call: TRBJ2-1
cdr3_nt: TGTGCCAGCAGCGTCAGACTAGGTTCTAACTACAATGAGCAGTTCTTC
cdr3_aa: CASSVRLGSNYNEQFF

cdr3_length: 13
clone_size: NA
d_call: TRBD1
v_call: TRBV4-1
j_call: TRBJ2-1
cdr3_nt: TGCGCCAGCAGGGGGACAGGGCAGGGCGAGCAGTTCTTC
cdr3_aa: CASRGTGQGEQFF

cdr3_length: 12
clone_size: few
d_call: NA
v_call: TRBV6-5
j_call: TRBJ1-2
cdr3_nt: TGTGCCAGCAGTTACACGGGACATGGCTACACCTTC
cdr3_aa: CASSYTGHGYTF

cdr3_length: 13
clone_size: many
d_call: TRBD2
v_call: TRBV30
j_call: TRBJ2-3
cdr3_nt: TGTGCCTGGAGACTAGCGGGGGGGCATACGCAGTATTTT
cdr3_aa: CAWRLAGGHTQYF

cdr3_length: 13
clone_size: many
d_call: NA
v_call: TRBV18
j_call: TRBJ2-2
cdr3_nt: TGTGCCAGCTCACCCTCGTTCGGCGGGGAGCTGTTTTTT
cdr3_aa: CASSPSFGGELFF

cdr3_length: 15
clone_size: NA
d_call: TRBD2
v_call: TRBV7-3
j_call: TRBJ2-1
cdr3_nt: TGTGCCAGCAGCTTATTGGGACTAGCGGGAGATGAGCAGTTCTTC
cdr3_aa: CASSLLGLAGDEQFF

cdr3_length: 14
clone_size: NA
d_call: NA
v_call: TRBV7-2
j_call: TRBJ1-1
cdr3_nt: TGTGCCAGCAGGTTAGACTCTTGGGACACTGAAGCTTTCTTT
cdr3_aa: CASRLDSWDTEAFF

cdr3_length: 13
clone_size: few
d_call: TRBD1
v_call: TRBV20-1
j_call: TRBJ1-4
cdr3_nt: TGCAGTGCTACCGGGACAGGGGAAGAAAAACTGTTTTTT
cdr3_aa: CSATGTGEEKLFF

cdr3_length: 13
clone_size: NA
d_call: NA
v_call: TRBV9
j_call: TRBJ1-4
cdr3_nt: TGTGCCAGCAGCGTATCGGTACGGGAAAAACTGTTTTTT
cdr3_aa: CASSVSVREKLFF

cdr3_length: 15
clone_size: many
d_call: TRBD1
v_call: TRBV2
j_call: TRBJ2-3
cdr3_nt: TGTGCCAGCACTTCGGACAGGTCTTTTACAGATACGCAGTATTTT
cdr3_aa: CASTSDRSFTDTQYF

cdr3_length: 16
clone_size: many
d_call: NA
v_call: TRBV28
j_call: TRBJ1-2
cdr3_nt: TGTGCCAGCAGTTCTTGGCGCCCAGGGAAAAGCTATGGCTACACCTTC
cdr3_aa: CASSSWRPGKSYGYTF

cdr3_length: 13
clone_size: many
d_call: NA
v_call: TRBV4-3
j_call: TRBJ2-2
cdr3_nt: TGCGCCAGCAGCCAAGAAAACACCGGGGAGCTGTTTTTT
cdr3_aa: CASSQENTGELFF

cdr3_length: 14
clone_size: many
d_call: TRBD2
v_call: TRBV28
j_call: TRBJ2-2
cdr3_nt: TGTGCCAGCTGGACTAGCGGGAGCGTCGGGGAGCTGTTTTTT
cdr3_aa: CASWTSGSVGELFF

cdr3_length: 15
clone_size: few
d_call: TRBD1
v_call: TRBV5-1
j_call: TRBJ1-2
cdr3_nt: TGCGCCAGCAGCTTGGAAGCAGGGGGCTACTATGGCTACACCTTC
cdr3_aa: CASSLEAGGYYGYTF

cdr3_length: 13
clone_size: few
d_call: NA
v_call: TRBV6-2/TRBV6-3
j_call: TRBJ2-5
cdr3_nt: TGTGCCAGCAGAGAGAGCGGACAAGAGACCCAGTACTTC
cdr3_aa: CASRESGQETQYF

cdr3_length: 17
clone_size: many
d_call: TRBD2
v_call: TRBV3-1
j_call: TRBJ2-1
cdr3_nt: TGTGCCAGCAGCCAAGATAGCGGGGGGCTTTCTATCGATGAGCAGTTCTTC
cdr3_aa: CASSQDSGGLSIDEQFF

cdr3_length: 15
clone_size: many
d_call: TRBD1
v_call: TRBV5-5
j_call: TRBJ1-5
cdr3_nt: TGTGCCAGCAGTGGACAGGGATTAAGGAATCAGCCCCAGCATTTT
cdr3_aa: CASSGQGLRNQPQHF

cdr3_length: 15
clone_size: many
d_call: NA
v_call: TRBV30
j_call: TRBJ1-1
cdr3_nt: TGTGCCTGCACGCCCCCGGAAATGGGTAACACTGAAGCTTTCTTT
cdr3_aa: CACTPPEMGNTEAFF

cdr3_length: 13
clone_size: many
d_call: NA
v_call: TRBV9
j_call: TRBJ1-2
cdr3_nt: TGTGCCAGCAGCGTAGGTTCAAACTATGGCTACACCTTC
cdr3_aa: CASSVGSNYGYTF

cdr3_length: 13
clone_size: few
d_call: TRBD1
v_call: TRBV19
j_call: TRBJ2-5
cdr3_nt: TGTGCCAGTAGTTGGACAGGGGGAGAGACCCAGTACTTC
cdr3_aa: CASSWTGGETQYF

cdr3_length: 15
clone_size: few
d_call: TRBD1
v_call: TRBV28
j_call: TRBJ1-1
cdr3_nt: TGTGCCAGCAGTGGTCGGAGGGGGCTTGGCGCTGAAGCTTTCTTT
cdr3_aa: CASSGRRGLGAEAFF